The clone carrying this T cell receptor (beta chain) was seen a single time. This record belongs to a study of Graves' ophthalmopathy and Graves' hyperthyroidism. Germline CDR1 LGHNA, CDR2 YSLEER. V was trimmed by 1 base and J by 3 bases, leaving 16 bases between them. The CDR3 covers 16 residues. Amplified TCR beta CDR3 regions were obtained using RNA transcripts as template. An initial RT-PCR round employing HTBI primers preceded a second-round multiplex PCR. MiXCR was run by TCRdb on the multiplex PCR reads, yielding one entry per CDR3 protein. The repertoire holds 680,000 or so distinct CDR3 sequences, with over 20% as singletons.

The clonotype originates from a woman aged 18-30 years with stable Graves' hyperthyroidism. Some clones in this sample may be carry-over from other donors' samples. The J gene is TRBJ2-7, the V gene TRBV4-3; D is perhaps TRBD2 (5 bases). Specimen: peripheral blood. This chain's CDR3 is CASSQARETGFYEQYF. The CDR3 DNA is TGCGCCAGCAGCCAAGCACGTGAGACGGGGTTCTACGAGCAGTACTTC.